The 3 T cell receptor beta chains below all came from one sample that was sequenced in a study of cytomegalovirus exposure and HLA in healthy donors. The PCR employed 60 Vbeta primers together with 13 Jbeta primers. Profiled with immunoSEQ multiplex PCR; TCRdb holds only in-frame clones, not every one. The sample has about 130,000 clones, 70% to 85% seen once. Sequenced material: PBMCs. The receptors derive from a boy under 18 in good health and CMV-seronegative.

V and J are TRBV29-1 and TRBJ1-5; 7 bases are shared with TRBD1. CDR1 is SQVTM, CDR2 ANQGSEA, per germline. This CDR3 is 12 amino acids long. J gave up 4 bases and V 7 bases, and 4 bases lay outside the gene matches. Here the CDR3 DNA reads TGCAGCGCGGGACAGATAAATCAGCCCCAGCATTTT. Protein: CSAGQINQPQHF.

The rearrangement uses TRBV6-5 and TRBJ2-7; D gene unclear. Trimming shortened V by 0 bases and J by 4 bases, and 16 bases separated the two germline ends. Germline loops: CDR1 MNHEY, CDR2 SVGAGI. The CDR3 length is 16 residues. CDR3 DNA sequence: TGTGCCAGCAGTTACTCGAGTGGGCAGGTATTTTACGAGCAGTACTTC. Its translation is CASSYSSGQVFYEQYF.

The chain recombines TRBV2 with TRBJ2-5; 10 nucleotides align to TRBD2. The V gene's germline CDR1 is SNHLY and CDR2 FYNNEI. This CDR3 is 14 amino acids long. V dropped 7 bases and J dropped 5; count of bases not matched to a gene: 7. The CDR3 protein is CASILAGVGETQYF. CDR3 in DNA: TGTGCCAGCATCCTAGCGGGAGTGGGGGAGACCCAGTACTTC.